These T cell receptor beta chains were read from a single sample in a study of CD8 T cells in Susac syndrome. TCRdb reanalysed the immunoSEQ multiplex PCR reads using MiXCR and keeps one entry per CDR3 protein. This table holds approximately 150,000 distinct CDR3 sequences, around 95% found once. Sequencing used CD4+ T cells from PBMCs. These receptors were obtained from a human donor with Susac syndrome. The CDR3 runs from the conserved cysteine through the conserved F or W. D genes are given only for firm matches. Only some rows state a clone size, as once, few, many or a class for expanded clones.

clone_size: .
j_call: TRBJ1-1
d_call: .
v_call: TRBV9
cdr3_nt: TGTGCCAGCAGCGCAACAGAGAACACTGAAGCTTTCTTT
cdr3_aa: CASSATENTEAFF

clone_size: .
j_call: TRBJ1-3
d_call: .
v_call: TRBV5-6
cdr3_nt: TGTGCCAGCAGCTTGGGTGGACGCTCTGGAAACACCATATATTTT
cdr3_aa: CASSLGGRSGNTIYF

clone_size: once
j_call: TRBJ1-2
d_call: .
v_call: TRBV12-3/TRBV12-4
cdr3_nt: TGTGCCAGCAGTTTAGGGTTCCCCTCAGGAGGCTACACCTTC
cdr3_aa: CASSLGFPSGGYTF

clone_size: .
j_call: TRBJ2-3
d_call: .
v_call: TRBV7-2
cdr3_nt: TGTGCCAGCAGGCGTTCGGGCTTTAGCACAGATACGCAGTATTTT
cdr3_aa: CASRRSGFSTDTQYF

clone_size: .
j_call: TRBJ1-5
d_call: .
v_call: TRBV29-1
cdr3_nt: TGCAGCGTTGGAGAAGGGCAGTCTTATAGCAATCAGCCCCAGCATTTT
cdr3_aa: CSVGEGQSYSNQPQHF

clone_size: few
j_call: TRBJ2-7
d_call: TRBD1
v_call: TRBV18
cdr3_nt: TGTGCCAGCTCACCGGGACAGGCCGAGCAGTACTTC
cdr3_aa: CASSPGQAEQYF

clone_size: .
j_call: TRBJ2-3
d_call: .
v_call: TRBV29-1
cdr3_nt: TGCAGCGTTGAATGGCCGGGTAGAGATACGCAGTATTTT
cdr3_aa: CSVEWPGRDTQYF

clone_size: few
j_call: TRBJ2-7
d_call: .
v_call: TRBV3-1
cdr3_nt: TGTGCCAGCAGCCAAGGCCACGAGCAGTACTTC
cdr3_aa: CASSQGHEQYF

clone_size: .
j_call: TRBJ2-7
d_call: TRBD2
v_call: TRBV3-1
cdr3_nt: TGTGCCAGCAGCCAAGATACGGGAGGGCCCTACGAGCAGTACTTC
cdr3_aa: CASSQDTGGPYEQYF

clone_size: .
j_call: TRBJ1-5
d_call: TRBD1
v_call: TRBV29-1
cdr3_nt: TGCAGCGTTGCCACGGACAGGGGATGGCCCCAGCATTTT
cdr3_aa: CSVATDRGWPQHF

clone_size: .
j_call: TRBJ1-2
d_call: TRBD1
v_call: TRBV20-1
cdr3_nt: TGCAGTGCCGAGGTGACAGGGCATCCTTATGGCTACACCTTC
cdr3_aa: CSAEVTGHPYGYTF

clone_size: .
j_call: TRBJ1-2
d_call: .
v_call: TRBV11-2
cdr3_nt: TGTGCCAGCAGCTTCAGGAGCTATGGCTACACCTTC
cdr3_aa: CASSFRSYGYTF

clone_size: .
j_call: TRBJ1-1
d_call: .
v_call: TRBV2
cdr3_nt: TGTGCCAGCACCCCGGCGGGGAGCACTGAAGCTTTCTTT
cdr3_aa: CASTPAGSTEAFF

clone_size: .
j_call: TRBJ1-2
d_call: .
v_call: TRBV12-3/TRBV12-4
cdr3_nt: TGTGCCAGCAGTTGGGGAACTGAGGGCGGCTACACCTTC
cdr3_aa: CASSWGTEGGYTF

clone_size: .
j_call: TRBJ2-1
d_call: .
v_call: TRBV12-3/TRBV12-4
cdr3_nt: TGTGCCAGCAGTTCGACGCTGACTAGAGGAAATGAGCAGTTCTTC
cdr3_aa: CASSSTLTRGNEQFF

clone_size: .
j_call: TRBJ2-7
d_call: .
v_call: TRBV12-3/TRBV12-4
cdr3_nt: TGTGCCAGCAGTGCAAAGTACGAGCAGTACTTC
cdr3_aa: CASSAKYEQYF

clone_size: .
j_call: TRBJ2-3
d_call: .
v_call: TRBV24-1
cdr3_nt: TGTGCCACCAGTCGGCAGGGGACAGATACGCAGTATTTT
cdr3_aa: CATSRQGTDTQYF

clone_size: once
j_call: TRBJ1-4
d_call: .
v_call: TRBV28
cdr3_nt: TGTGCCAGCAGTTTACAGTTGTCAGAACTGTTTTTT
cdr3_aa: CASSLQLSELFF

clone_size: .
j_call: TRBJ2-1
d_call: .
v_call: TRBV3-1
cdr3_nt: TGTGCCAGCAGCCAAACCTACAATGAGCAGTTCTTC
cdr3_aa: CASSQTYNEQFF

clone_size: .
j_call: TRBJ2-7
d_call: .
v_call: TRBV4-1
cdr3_nt: TGCGCCAGCAGCCAAGATGTCAGGTCCTACGAGCAGTACTTC
cdr3_aa: CASSQDVRSYEQYF

clone_size: once
j_call: TRBJ2-1
d_call: .
v_call: TRBV29-1
cdr3_nt: TGCAGCGTTGCCTCAGGTAGCGATGAGCAGTTCTTC
cdr3_aa: CSVASGSDEQFF

clone_size: .
j_call: TRBJ2-7
d_call: .
v_call: TRBV10-3
cdr3_nt: TGTGCCATCAGTGATGGACTAACCTACGAGCAGTACTTC
cdr3_aa: CAISDGLTYEQYF

clone_size: .
j_call: TRBJ1-5
d_call: .
v_call: TRBV9
cdr3_nt: TGTGCCAGCAGCGTAGTGACGGATTCGCCCCAGCATTTT
cdr3_aa: CASSVVTDSPQHF

clone_size: once
j_call: TRBJ2-5
d_call: TRBD2
v_call: TRBV7-9
cdr3_nt: TGTGCCAGCAGCCGATCCATCATGGGAGGGGTCGGAGAGACCCAGTACTTC
cdr3_aa: CASSRSIMGGVGETQYF

clone_size: .
j_call: TRBJ2-1
d_call: .
v_call: TRBV5-6
cdr3_nt: TGTGCCAGCAGCTTGCTGGCCGCGGGGGCAGGTGAGCAGTTCTTC
cdr3_aa: CASSLLAAGAGEQFF

clone_size: .
j_call: TRBJ1-5
d_call: TRBD1
v_call: TRBV24-1
cdr3_nt: TGTGCCACCAGTCAGGACAGGCCTAGCAATCAGCCCCAGCATTTT
cdr3_aa: CATSQDRPSNQPQHF

clone_size: .
j_call: TRBJ1-2
d_call: .
v_call: TRBV29-1
cdr3_nt: TGCAGCGTCGCAACATCCGGGACGGGGACCTTC
cdr3_aa: CSVATSGTGTF

clone_size: .
j_call: TRBJ1-2
d_call: TRBD1
v_call: TRBV13
cdr3_nt: TGTGCCAGCAACTATAGACAGGGAAACTACACCTTC
cdr3_aa: CASNYRQGNYTF

clone_size: .
j_call: TRBJ2-1
d_call: .
v_call: TRBV4-1
cdr3_nt: TGCGCCAGCAGCCAAGATGAGGGACACTCCTACAATGAGCAGTTCTTC
cdr3_aa: CASSQDEGHSYNEQFF

clone_size: .
j_call: TRBJ2-7
d_call: .
v_call: TRBV5-1
cdr3_nt: TGCGCCAGCAGCTGGGAGGGGGCTGGGTCCTACGAGCAGTACTTC
cdr3_aa: CASSWEGAGSYEQYF

clone_size: .
j_call: TRBJ2-1
d_call: .
v_call: TRBV19
cdr3_nt: TGTGCCAGTAGTATCCAAGGGGGATTTCAGTTCTTC
cdr3_aa: CASSIQGGFQFF

clone_size: .
j_call: TRBJ2-7
d_call: TRBD1
v_call: TRBV19
cdr3_nt: TGTGCCAGTATGGACAGGCTCTCCTACGAGCAGTACTTC
cdr3_aa: CASMDRLSYEQYF

clone_size: .
j_call: TRBJ2-6
d_call: .
v_call: TRBV29-1
cdr3_nt: TGCAGCGTTGAGGAGGGCCCTGGGGCCAACGTCCTGACTTTC
cdr3_aa: CSVEEGPGANVLTF

clone_size: .
j_call: TRBJ2-7
d_call: .
v_call: TRBV20-1
cdr3_nt: TGCAGTGCTCGGGACCCAGCGGAGCAGTACTTC
cdr3_aa: CSARDPAEQYF

clone_size: .
j_call: TRBJ2-5
d_call: TRBD2
v_call: TRBV2
cdr3_nt: TGTGCCAACCGACTAGCGGGCCAAGAGACCCAGTACTTC
cdr3_aa: CANRLAGQETQYF

clone_size: .
j_call: TRBJ2-3
d_call: .
v_call: TRBV29-1
cdr3_nt: TGCAGCGTTCAGCGACTATTAACGGAGACGCAGTATTTT
cdr3_aa: CSVQRLLTETQYF

clone_size: .
j_call: TRBJ1-5
d_call: TRBD1
v_call: TRBV29-1
cdr3_nt: TGCAGCGTTCAGACAGGGGGCAATCAGCCCCAGCATTTT
cdr3_aa: CSVQTGGNQPQHF

clone_size: .
j_call: TRBJ1-1
d_call: .
v_call: TRBV29-1
cdr3_nt: TGCAGCGTTGGGAGGGCCGTGAACACTGAAGCTTTCTTT
cdr3_aa: CSVGRAVNTEAFF

clone_size: .
j_call: TRBJ1-2
d_call: .
v_call: TRBV5-4
cdr3_nt: TGTGCCAGCAGCTTAAGGGCCGGAGATGGCTACACCTTC
cdr3_aa: CASSLRAGDGYTF

clone_size: .
j_call: TRBJ1-1
d_call: .
v_call: TRBV7-9
cdr3_nt: TGTGCCAGCAGCGCACTCACGGGAGGGGCTGAAGCTTTCTTT
cdr3_aa: CASSALTGGAEAFF

clone_size: .
j_call: TRBJ2-4
d_call: TRBD1
v_call: TRBV19
cdr3_nt: TGTGCCAGTAGTCAGACAGGGATGGGAAACATTCAGTACTTC
cdr3_aa: CASSQTGMGNIQYF